This T cell receptor beta chain stems from a study of blood T cell repertoires in COVID-19. About the study: From T cells, B-cell-depleted T cells, or PBMCs came the material, which was cDNA or gDNA.

In the study's own analysis: Estimation of nucleated cell counts relied on the amplification of reference gene primers. Repertoires were generated with immunoSEQ multiplex PCR, while TCRdb's copy carries only in-frame clones and drops some. V and J calls and clone size are copied from that table; D and trimming were computed from the DNA. The sample lists more than 150,000 clones; approximately 80% were seen once. From germline, CDR1 is SQVTM and CDR2 ANQGSEA. This CDR3 is 17 amino acids long. V trimming: 4 bases; J trimming: 1 base; junction bases outside the gene matches: 6. The chain uses TRBV29-1 and TRBJ2-3; 15 bases are shared with TRBD2. What was sequenced was peripheral blood. This sequence originates from a man aged 60 to 69 with acute or convalescent COVID-19. This chain's CDR3 is CSVVGLAGGSGTDTQYF. In DNA, the CDR3 is TGCAGCGTTGTAGGACTAGCGGGAGGGTCCGGCACAGATACGCAGTATTTT.